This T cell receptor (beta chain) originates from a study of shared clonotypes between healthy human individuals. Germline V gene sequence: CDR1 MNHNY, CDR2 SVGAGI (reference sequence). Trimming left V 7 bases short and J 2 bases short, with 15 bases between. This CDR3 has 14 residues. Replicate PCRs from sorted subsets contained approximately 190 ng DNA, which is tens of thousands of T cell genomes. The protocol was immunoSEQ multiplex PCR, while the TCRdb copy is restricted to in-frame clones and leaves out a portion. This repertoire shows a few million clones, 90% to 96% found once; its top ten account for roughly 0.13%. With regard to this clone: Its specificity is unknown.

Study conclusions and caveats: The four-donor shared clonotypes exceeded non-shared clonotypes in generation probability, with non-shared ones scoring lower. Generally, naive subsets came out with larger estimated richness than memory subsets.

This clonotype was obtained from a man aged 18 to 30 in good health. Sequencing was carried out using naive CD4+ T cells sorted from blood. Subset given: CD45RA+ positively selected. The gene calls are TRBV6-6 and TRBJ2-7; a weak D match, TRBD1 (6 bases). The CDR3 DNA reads TGTGCCAGCAACCTAGGGGGAGTAGCCTACGAGCAGTACTTC. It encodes CASNLGGVAYEQYF.